The rows below give T cell receptor beta chains drawn from one sample of a study of stem cell transplantation in POMP-related autoinflammatory disease. Repertoires were generated with immunoSEQ multiplex PCR, while TCRdb's copy carries only in-frame clones and drops some. The sample consists of about 26,000 clones, approximately 85% of them appearing once. The input for sequencing was CD4+ T cells from PBMCs, taken before stem cell transplantation. The receptors here all came from a human donor with POMP-related autoinflammation and immune dysregulation (PRAID). CDR3s include the opening cysteine and the closing phenylalanine or tryptophan. D genes are given only for firm matches. For some rows the clone size is stated as once, few or many, or as a class when expanded; others skip it.

CDR3 length: 14
J gene: TRBJ1-1
clone size: .
V gene: TRBV9
D gene: .
CDR3 DNA: TGTGCCAGCAGCCCTCGGGGGGGGAACACTGAAGCTTTCTTT
CDR3 protein: CASSPRGGNTEAFF

CDR3 length: 13
J gene: TRBJ2-3
clone size: .
V gene: TRBV28
D gene: .
CDR3 DNA: TGTGCCAGCAGTCCCCCCTTCACAGATACGCAGTATTTT
CDR3 protein: CASSPPFTDTQYF

CDR3 length: 14
J gene: TRBJ2-3
clone size: .
V gene: TRBV5-1
D gene: .
CDR3 DNA: TGCGCCAGCAGCTTGGCTAGCTCCGGAGATACGCAGTATTTT
CDR3 protein: CASSLASSGDTQYF

CDR3 length: 16
J gene: TRBJ2-6
clone size: .
V gene: TRBV15
D gene: TRBD1
CDR3 DNA: TGTGCCACCAGCAGAGGAGGGGGCGTTGGGGCCAACGTCCTGACTTTC
CDR3 protein: CATSRGGGVGANVLTF

CDR3 length: 16
J gene: TRBJ2-3
clone size: once
V gene: TRBV28
D gene: .
CDR3 DNA: TGTGCCAGCAGCCCCCCTCCGGGACGCATAACAGATACGCAGTATTTT
CDR3 protein: CASSPPPGRITDTQYF

CDR3 length: 14
J gene: TRBJ1-2
clone size: .
V gene: TRBV30
D gene: .
CDR3 DNA: TGTGCCTGGAGTGTACGAGGAGGATACTATGGCTACACCTTC
CDR3 protein: CAWSVRGGYYGYTF

CDR3 length: 14
J gene: TRBJ1-2
clone size: .
V gene: TRBV11-2
D gene: .
CDR3 DNA: TGTGCCAGCAGCTTAGACAGGGGAAACTATGGCTACACCTTC
CDR3 protein: CASSLDRGNYGYTF

CDR3 length: 15
J gene: TRBJ2-1
clone size: .
V gene: TRBV19
D gene: .
CDR3 DNA: TGTGCCAGTAGTGGCCCGGTGGCCCCCTACAATGAGCAGTTCTTC
CDR3 protein: CASSGPVAPYNEQFF

CDR3 length: 16
J gene: TRBJ1-3
clone size: .
V gene: TRBV4-2
D gene: .
CDR3 DNA: TGTGCCAGCAGCCAAGATTGGGGAGGGCCGGGAAACACCATATATTTT
CDR3 protein: CASSQDWGGPGNTIYF

CDR3 length: 14
J gene: TRBJ2-5
clone size: .
V gene: TRBV7-9
D gene: .
CDR3 DNA: TGTGCCAGCAGCCCCCATCTCGGGCAAGAGACCCAGTACTTC
CDR3 protein: CASSPHLGQETQYF

CDR3 length: 17
J gene: TRBJ1-5
clone size: .
V gene: TRBV15
D gene: TRBD1
CDR3 DNA: TGTGCCACCAGCAGAGAACCCTGGACAGGGGCTGGTCAGCCCCAGCATTTT
CDR3 protein: CATSREPWTGAGQPQHF

CDR3 length: 15
J gene: TRBJ1-3
clone size: .
V gene: TRBV5-1
D gene: .
CDR3 DNA: TGCGCCAGCAGCTTGGCCTCAGGGGCTGGAAACACCATATATTTT
CDR3 protein: CASSLASGAGNTIYF

CDR3 length: 17
J gene: TRBJ1-1
clone size: .
V gene: TRBV5-1
D gene: .
CDR3 DNA: TGCGCCAGCAGCTTGGTTGTGGGGCGAGAAATGAACACTGAAGCTTTCTTT
CDR3 protein: CASSLVVGREMNTEAFF

CDR3 length: 14
J gene: TRBJ2-3
clone size: .
V gene: TRBV7-8
D gene: .
CDR3 DNA: TGTGCCAGCAGCTTTCGGACTTACACAGATACGCAGTATTTT
CDR3 protein: CASSFRTYTDTQYF

CDR3 length: 15
J gene: TRBJ1-1
clone size: .
V gene: TRBV7-9
D gene: .
CDR3 DNA: TGTGCCAGCAGCCCCCAGACAGGCTTCAACACTGAAGCTTTCTTT
CDR3 protein: CASSPQTGFNTEAFF

CDR3 length: 14
J gene: TRBJ1-2
clone size: .
V gene: TRBV2
D gene: .
CDR3 DNA: TGTGCCAGCAGTGAAGCGCGGGGCGACTATGGCTACACCTTC
CDR3 protein: CASSEARGDYGYTF

CDR3 length: 14
J gene: TRBJ1-4
clone size: .
V gene: TRBV7-9
D gene: TRBD1
CDR3 DNA: TGTGCCAGCACCCCACAGGGGGCAAATGAAAAACTGTTTTTT
CDR3 protein: CASTPQGANEKLFF

CDR3 length: 12
J gene: TRBJ2-7
clone size: .
V gene: TRBV5-1
D gene: .
CDR3 DNA: TGCGCCAGCCGCCCTATCTCGGGTGAGCAGTACTTC
CDR3 protein: CASRPISGEQYF

CDR3 length: 16
J gene: TRBJ1-1
clone size: .
V gene: TRBV27
D gene: .
CDR3 DNA: TGTGCCAGCAGTTTATTTTCCTCTGTTTCGAACACTGAAGCTTTCTTT
CDR3 protein: CASSLFSSVSNTEAFF

CDR3 length: 14
J gene: TRBJ2-3
clone size: .
V gene: TRBV19
D gene: TRBD2
CDR3 DNA: TGTGCCAGTAGTATAAGGCTAGCGGGAGATACGCAGTATTTT
CDR3 protein: CASSIRLAGDTQYF

CDR3 length: 16
J gene: TRBJ1-5
clone size: .
V gene: TRBV4-1
D gene: .
CDR3 DNA: TGCGCCAGCAGCCTACACGGGACCGCGGGCAATCAGCCCCAGCATTTT
CDR3 protein: CASSLHGTAGNQPQHF

CDR3 length: 16
J gene: TRBJ2-2
clone size: .
V gene: TRBV27
D gene: TRBD1
CDR3 DNA: TGTGCCAGCAGACGGTCCGGGACAGGGAGGGCCGGGGAGCTGTTTTTT
CDR3 protein: CASRRSGTGRAGELFF

CDR3 length: 13
J gene: TRBJ1-2
clone size: few
V gene: TRBV2
D gene: TRBD1
CDR3 DNA: TGTGCCAGCAGCCCGGGACAGGAGTATGGCTACACCTTC
CDR3 protein: CASSPGQEYGYTF

CDR3 length: 15
J gene: TRBJ1-1
clone size: .
V gene: TRBV6-5
D gene: TRBD1
CDR3 DNA: TGTGCCAGCAGTTACCCTGGGACAGGGGGTACTGAAGCTTTCTTT
CDR3 protein: CASSYPGTGGTEAFF

CDR3 length: 15
J gene: TRBJ1-2
clone size: .
V gene: TRBV11-2
D gene: .
CDR3 DNA: TGTGCCAGCAATTATGGACAGTCCTCTCTCTATGGCTACACCTTC
CDR3 protein: CASNYGQSSLYGYTF

CDR3 length: 14
J gene: TRBJ1-5
clone size: .
V gene: TRBV28
D gene: .
CDR3 DNA: TGTGCCAGCAGTTTCTACCATAGCAATCAGCCCCAGCATTTT
CDR3 protein: CASSFYHSNQPQHF

CDR3 length: 12
J gene: TRBJ1-2
clone size: .
V gene: TRBV30
D gene: TRBD1
CDR3 DNA: TGTGCCTTTACAGGGGGAGGTCTGGTCTACACCTTC
CDR3 protein: CAFTGGGLVYTF

CDR3 length: 16
J gene: TRBJ2-5
clone size: .
V gene: TRBV28
D gene: .
CDR3 DNA: TGTGCCAGCAGTTTACAGGGGACTATTCACCAAGAGACCCAGTACTTC
CDR3 protein: CASSLQGTIHQETQYF

CDR3 length: 15
J gene: TRBJ2-7
clone size: .
V gene: TRBV5-1
D gene: .
CDR3 DNA: TGCGCCAGCAGCTTGGCGGAGCGAAGGGGATACGAGCAGTACTTC
CDR3 protein: CASSLAERRGYEQYF

CDR3 length: 16
J gene: TRBJ2-2
clone size: .
V gene: TRBV27
D gene: .
CDR3 DNA: TGTGCCAGCAGGGTAACAGGCTACCTAAACACCGGGGAGCTGTTTTTT
CDR3 protein: CASRVTGYLNTGELFF

CDR3 length: 13
J gene: TRBJ1-1
clone size: .
V gene: TRBV30
D gene: .
CDR3 DNA: TGTGCCTGGGTCCGGCGGGGGGATGCTGAAGCTTTCTTT
CDR3 protein: CAWVRRGDAEAFF

CDR3 length: 12
J gene: TRBJ1-2
clone size: .
V gene: TRBV4-1
D gene: .
CDR3 DNA: TGCGCCAGCAGCCGATACGAAGATGGCTACACCTTC
CDR3 protein: CASSRYEDGYTF

CDR3 length: 16
J gene: TRBJ1-5
clone size: .
V gene: TRBV28
D gene: .
CDR3 DNA: TGTGCCAGCAACTTGGTAGGGGGGAATAGCAATCAGCCCCAGCATTTT
CDR3 protein: CASNLVGGNSNQPQHF

CDR3 length: 11
J gene: TRBJ2-1
clone size: .
V gene: TRBV19
D gene: .
CDR3 DNA: TGTGCCAGTAGTAAAGACAATGAGCAGTTCTTC
CDR3 protein: CASSKDNEQFF

CDR3 length: 18
J gene: TRBJ2-5
clone size: .
V gene: TRBV7-6
D gene: TRBD2
CDR3 DNA: TGTGCCAGCAGCTCCACCCCGGGACTAGCGGGAGTTGCAGAGACCCAGTACTTC
CDR3 protein: CASSSTPGLAGVAETQYF

CDR3 length: 15
J gene: TRBJ1-2
clone size: .
V gene: TRBV15
D gene: TRBD1
CDR3 DNA: TGTGCCACCAGCAGTCATGGGACAGCTTGGTATGGCTACACCTTC
CDR3 protein: CATSSHGTAWYGYTF

CDR3 length: 17
J gene: TRBJ1-3
clone size: once
V gene: TRBV27
D gene: .
CDR3 DNA: TGTGCCAGCAGTCCTTACCTGGCCTCGGACTCTGGAAACACCATATATTTT
CDR3 protein: CASSPYLASDSGNTIYF

CDR3 length: 15
J gene: TRBJ1-2
clone size: .
V gene: TRBV30
D gene: .
CDR3 DNA: TGTGCCTGGAAAGTGGGACACCCGACGGACTATGGCTACACCTTC
CDR3 protein: CAWKVGHPTDYGYTF

CDR3 length: 11
J gene: TRBJ1-3
clone size: .
V gene: TRBV2
D gene: .
CDR3 DNA: TGTGCCAGCAGACGTGGAAACACCATATATTTT
CDR3 protein: CASRRGNTIYF

CDR3 length: 14
J gene: TRBJ2-7
clone size: .
V gene: TRBV10-3
D gene: TRBD2
CDR3 DNA: TGTGCCATCAGCCTACTAGCGGGGGACTACGAGCAGTACTTC
CDR3 protein: CAISLLAGDYEQYF

CDR3 length: 14
J gene: TRBJ2-1
clone size: .
V gene: TRBV10-2
D gene: .
CDR3 DNA: TGCGCCAGCCGACGTTCCGGGATTTACAATGAGCAGTTCTTC
CDR3 protein: CASRRSGIYNEQFF

CDR3 length: 13
J gene: TRBJ1-1
clone size: once
V gene: TRBV6-4
D gene: .
CDR3 DNA: TGTGCCAGCAGGGACGGGGGGAGGACTGAAGCTTTCTTT
CDR3 protein: CASRDGGRTEAFF

CDR3 length: 16
J gene: TRBJ1-2
clone size: .
V gene: TRBV19
D gene: TRBD1
CDR3 DNA: TGTGCCAGTAGTATGTACGGACAGGGGGAAGGCTATGGCTACACCTTC
CDR3 protein: CASSMYGQGEGYGYTF

CDR3 length: 13
J gene: TRBJ1-1
clone size: .
V gene: TRBV5-5
D gene: .
CDR3 DNA: TGTGCCAGCAGCTTGGCCTGGTACACTGAAGCTTTCTTT
CDR3 protein: CASSLAWYTEAFF

CDR3 length: 14
J gene: TRBJ2-7
clone size: .
V gene: TRBV28
D gene: .
CDR3 DNA: TGTGCCAGCAGTTTATATGATAGTGGGTACGAGCAGTACTTC
CDR3 protein: CASSLYDSGYEQYF

CDR3 length: 14
J gene: TRBJ1-1
clone size: once
V gene: TRBV6-6
D gene: .
CDR3 DNA: TGTGCCAGCAGTTACACGACAGAGAACACTGAAGCTTTCTTT
CDR3 protein: CASSYTTENTEAFF

CDR3 length: 13
J gene: TRBJ2-5
clone size: .
V gene: TRBV5-1
D gene: .
CDR3 DNA: TGCGCCAGCAGCTTGGAGAGCCCAGAGACCCAGTACTTC
CDR3 protein: CASSLESPETQYF

CDR3 length: 13
J gene: TRBJ1-5
clone size: .
V gene: TRBV10-3
D gene: .
CDR3 DNA: TGTGCCATCAGCGGACATGACAATCAGCCCCAGCATTTT
CDR3 protein: CAISGHDNQPQHF

CDR3 length: 14
J gene: TRBJ2-3
clone size: .
V gene: TRBV11-3
D gene: .
CDR3 DNA: TGTGCCAGCGGTGCAGGGGGGGGCACAGATACGCAGTATTTT
CDR3 protein: CASGAGGGTDTQYF

CDR3 length: 16
J gene: TRBJ2-1
clone size: .
V gene: TRBV11-2
D gene: TRBD2
CDR3 DNA: TGTGCCAGCAGCCGGACTAGCCTATCAATTGGAAATGAGCAGTTCTTC
CDR3 protein: CASSRTSLSIGNEQFF